The 19 T cell receptor beta chains in this list originate from one sample, sequenced in a study of vaccination and CD4 T cells after COVID-19. Treatment described: roughly 10-day PBMC culture with coronavirus spike peptide pools or control peptides (ViraFEST assay). Their antigen targets remain unknown. An Oncomine TCR Beta short-read assay was used to sequence the DNA from cultured CD4+ T cells. TCRdb called the PCR reads again in MiXCR, with one record for every CDR3 protein. The table includes over 15,000 distinct CDR3 sequences, roughly 76% detected once. The sample was CD4+ T cells from blood, cultured in vitro. Receptors originate from a human donor who had recovered from COVID-19.

Here the CDR3 reads CATSKGGTGSSYNEQFF. The CDR3 bases are TGTGCCACCAGTAAGGGTGGGACAGGGTCATCCTACAATGAGCAGTTCTTC. The chain links TRBV24-1 to TRBJ2-1; 9 bases match TRBD1. V lost 6 bases and J lost 1; bases outside the gene matches: 9. The CDR3 has 17 residues. Germline V gene lookup returns CDR1 KGHDR and CDR2 SFDVKD.

This clonotype was seen a few times. This rearrangement joins TRBV24-1 to TRBJ1-2, with D tentatively TRBD1 (5 bases). There are 15 residues in the CDR3. V was clipped by 5 bases and J by 4 bases, with 16 bases between them. CDR1 is KGHDR and CDR2 is SFDVKD in the germline V gene. Written as DNA, the CDR3 is TGTGCCACCAGTGTGTCCGGGGCAGGGAGCTATGGCTACACCTTC. It translates to CATSVSGAGSYGYTF.

This clonotype was found a few times. The CDR3 here is CASSADRGRETQYF. CDR3 DNA: TGTGCCAGCAGTGCCGACAGGGGGCGAGAGACCCAGTACTTC. The chain employs TRBV6-1 and TRBJ2-5; 10 bases align to TRBD1. The J segment lost 4 bases and the V segment lost 4 bases, leaving 3 bases of the junction unmatched. Germline V gene lookup returns CDR1 MNHNS and CDR2 SASEGT. The CDR3 length is 14 residues.

The rearrangement uses TRBV28 and TRBJ1-2, with unresolved D. There are 12 residues in the CDR3. In germline, CDR1 is MDHEN, CDR2 SYDVKM. Trimming left V 7 bases short and J 5 bases short, with 11 bases between. This CDR3 is CASTKGEYGYTF. In DNA, the CDR3 is TGTGCCAGCACGAAGGGTGAGTATGGCTACACCTTC.

The V and J genes are TRBV20-1 and TRBJ1-1; no clear D gene. V was pared by 2 bases and J by 0 bases, with 10 bases between. The CDR3 is made up of 14 amino acids. Germline lookup yields CDR1 DFQATT and CDR2 SNEGSKA (reference sequence). The CDR3 sequence: CSARSFFMNTEAFF. The CDR3 nucleotides are TGCAGTGCTAGATCGTTTTTTATGAACACTGAAGCTTTCTTT.

The chain uses TRBV7-6 and TRBJ2-7; 8 nucleotides match TRBD2. The CDR3 extends over 16 amino acids. The V gene end was trimmed by 0 bases and the J gene end by 4 bases; junction bases not matched to a gene: 8. Germline V lookup: CDR1 SGHVS, CDR2 FNYEAQ. As DNA, the CDR3 is TGTGCCAGCAGCTTAGCCCCGGGACTAGAAAAGTACGAGCAGTACTTC. Its translation: CASSLAPGLEKYEQYF.

The rearrangement links TRBV6-5 to TRBJ2-5; D is unclear. V lost 0 bases and J lost 1, with 6 bases in between. The CDR3 totals 14 residues. Germline values: CDR1 MNHEY, CDR2 SVGAGI. This CDR3 is CASSYSGIQETQYF. CDR3 nucleotides: TGTGCCAGCAGTTACTCGGGGATCCAAGAGACCCAGTACTTC.

The gene calls are TRBV15 and TRBJ2-4, with D perhaps TRBD1 or TRBD2 (5 bases each). The CDR3 has 18 residues. Trimming removed 5 bases from V and 3 bases from J, with 23 bases in between. Germline lookup yields CDR1 LNHNV and CDR2 YYDKDF (reference sequence). The CDR3 here is CATSAPPRGRSFKNIQYF. The DNA of the CDR3 is TGTGCCACCAGCGCCCCACCGAGGGGTAGGTCCTTCAAAAACATTCAGTACTTC.

This clonotype occurred once. The V gene is TRBV7-2, the J gene TRBJ1-1, with a possible D match to TRBD1 (5 bases). This CDR3 comprises 14 residues. V lost 1 base, J lost 6 bases, and 12 bases lay in between. Germline assignment: CDR1 SGHTA and CDR2 FQGNSA. CDR3 in amino acids: CASSLDRSGAEAFF. The DNA for the CDR3 is TGTGCCAGCAGCTTAGACAGGTCAGGAGCTGAAGCTTTCTTT.

The chain combines TRBV19 with TRBJ1-2; D unresolved. Between the trimmed V and J ends, which lost 1 base and 7 bases, there was a span of 4 bases. CDR1 and CDR2 (germline): LNHDA, SQIVND (reference sequence). The CDR3 spans 11 residues. CDR3 DNA sequence: TGTGCCAGTAGTATAGTCGGTGGCTACACCTTC. As protein: CASSIVGGYTF.

This rearrangement joins TRBV7-2 to TRBJ2-7; D is perhaps TRBD2 (6 bases). This CDR3 comprises 16 residues. The germline V gene encodes CDR1 SGHTA and CDR2 FQGNSA. Trimming cost V 2 bases and J 5 bases, with 19 bases left between them. CDR3 residues: CASSLNLGPWEDEQYF. The CDR3 coding sequence is TGTGCCAGCAGCTTAAACTTGGGACCCTGGGAGGACGAGCAGTACTTC.

The V call is TRBV6-2 or TRBV6-3, the J call TRBJ1-1, with no clear D. CDR1 is MNHEY and CDR2 is SVGEGT in the germline V gene. The V end was cut by 2 bases, the J end by 3 bases, with 13 bases between. The CDR3 contains 15 residues. The CDR3: CASSYPRRGDTEAFF. The CDR3, as DNA: TGTGCCAGCAGTTACCCCCGACGGGGAGACACTGAAGCTTTCTTT.

Only a few counts were recorded for this clonotype. J is TRBJ2-7 and V is TRBV16, with 9 bases identical to TRBD1. Looked up from germline, CDR1 is KGHSY and CDR2 is FQNENV. The CDR3 covers 16 residues. V dropped 3 bases and J dropped 9; count of bases not matched to a gene: 15. CDR3 residues: CASSHSQPGQGPTQYF. The DNA for the CDR3 is TGTGCCAGCAGCCACTCGCAACCGGGACAGGGTCCAACGCAGTACTTC.

The chain recombines TRBV7-9 with TRBJ1-5; a possible D gene is TRBD1 (6 bases). V was shortened by 2 bases and J by 2 bases, with 7 bases between the two germline ends. The CDR3 totals 14 residues. CDR1 and CDR2 (germline): SEHNR, FQNEAQ (reference sequence). The CDR3 nucleotides are TGTGCCAGCAGCTTATCAGGGGGCAATCAGCCCCAGCATTTT. This encodes CASSLSGGNQPQHF.

This clonotype was seen only a few times. The chain couples TRBV5-1 to TRBJ1-1; maybe TRBD1 (6 bases). The germline V gene encodes CDR1 SGHRS and CDR2 YFSETQ. The CDR3 spans 15 residues. Trimming removed 4 bases at V and 5 bases at J, with 18 bases between. The DNA of the CDR3 is TGCGCCAGCAGCCCGCCCCCAGGGGTGCGGACTGAAGCTTTCTTT. Translation gives CASSPPPGVRTEAFF.

The V gene is TRBV6-2 or TRBV6-3, the J gene TRBJ1-5, with D possibly TRBD1 on 6 matching bases. The germline V and J ends were trimmed by 6 bases and 4 bases, with 10 bases remaining between them. CDR1 is MNHEY and CDR2 is SVGEGT in the germline V gene. The CDR3 runs 13 residues. The CDR3 loop is CASSTDRNQPQHF. CDR3 coding DNA: TGTGCCAGCAGCACCGACAGGAATCAGCCCCAGCATTTT.

A few counts support this clonotype. The rearrangement links TRBV6-2 or TRBV6-3 to TRBJ2-5; 7 bases are a match to TRBD2. The CDR3 loop spans 14 amino acids. Germline assignment: CDR1 MNHEY and CDR2 SVGEGT. V shed 6 bases, J shed 4 bases, and the junction held 8 bases outside the gene matches. CDR3: CASRPRGSRETQYF. CDR3 sequence (DNA): TGTGCCAGCAGGCCTCGCGGGAGCCGAGAGACCCAGTACTTC.

The genes are TRBV19 and TRBJ2-1, with D possibly TRBD2 on 5 matching bases. The V end was cut by 0 bases, the J end by 4 bases, with 13 bases between. This CDR3 has 16 amino acids. In germline, CDR1 is LNHDA, CDR2 SQIVND (reference sequence). CDR3 residues: CASSIDPGAAYNEQFF. DNA of the CDR3: TGTGCCAGTAGTATAGACCCTGGAGCGGCATACAATGAGCAGTTCTTC.

This sequence joins TRBV20-1 and TRBJ1-5; D is unresolved. From germline, CDR1 is DFQATT and CDR2 SNEGSKA (reference sequence). The V and J ends lost 0 bases and 4 bases respectively, with 4 bases between them. The CDR3 is 12 residues long. The CDR3 spells CSARDVNQPQHF. DNA of the CDR3: TGCAGTGCTAGAGACGTTAATCAGCCCCAGCATTTT.